These T cell receptor beta chains were read from a single sample in a study of blood T cell repertoires in COVID-19. The repertoire was sequenced with immunoSEQ multiplex PCR; TCRdb's copy has only in-frame clones and lacks some. The profile shows roughly 170,000 clones, under 85% of them singletons. Sample: PBMCs or T cells enriched from blood (not recorded which). These receptors originate from a man in his fifties who had recovered from COVID-19. The CDR3 runs from the conserved cysteine through the conserved F or W. The D gene is left open where the match is weak. Some rows mark clone size as missing; the rest say once, few, many or name a class of expanded clone.

>TRBJ2-5|TRBD2|TRBV5-4|NA
CASSSLGGDRETQYF
TGTGCCAGCAGCTCCCTGGGGGGGGACCGGGAGACCCAGTACTTC
>TRBJ2-7|TRBD2|TRBV18|NA
CASSPNTRGLAGEYEQYF
TGTGCCAGCTCACCAAACACGCGCGGACTAGCGGGGGAGTACGAGCAGTACTTC
>TRBJ1-1|NA|TRBV6-5|NA
CASSPYPESEAFF
TGTGCCAGCAGCCCCTACCCCGAATCAGAAGCTTTCTTT
>TRBJ1-3|NA|TRBV28|NA
CASRGGVVGLSGNTIYF
TGTGCCAGCAGAGGGGGGGTAGTTGGATTGTCTGGAAACACCATATATTTT
>TRBJ1-1|NA|TRBV10-3|NA
CAISESPGATEAFF
TGTGCCATCAGTGAATCCCCAGGGGCTACTGAAGCTTTCTTT
>TRBJ2-4|TRBD1|TRBV9|NA
CASSVDGDRGDIQYF
TGTGCCAGCAGCGTAGACGGGGACAGGGGAGACATTCAGTACTTC
>TRBJ1-5|NA|TRBV7-2|NA
CASSRGGENQPQHF
TGTGCCAGCAGCCGCGGGGGTGAGAATCAGCCCCAGCATTTT
>TRBJ2-5|NA|TRBV25-1|NA
CASSESPVVRGETQYF
TGTGCCAGCAGTGAATCCCCCGTCGTACGGGGGGAGACCCAGTACTTC
>TRBJ1-6|NA|TRBV4-1|few
CASSQILYREGNSPLHF
TGCGCCAGCAGCCAAATCCTTTACAGGGAAGGAAATTCACCCCTCCACTTT
>TRBJ1-1|NA|TRBV29-1|NA
CSVDEGGTEAFF
TGCAGCGTTGACGAGGGGGGGACTGAAGCTTTCTTT
>TRBJ1-2|TRBD1|TRBV6-5|NA
CASRPGTGNGYTF
TGTGCCAGCCGCCCCGGGACAGGGAATGGCTACACCTTC
>TRBJ1-2|NA|TRBV7-2|once
CASSLWGGRLNGYTF
TGTGCCAGCAGCTTATGGGGGGGGCGCCTCAATGGCTACACCTTC
>TRBJ2-7|NA|TRBV4-1|few
CASSQEGVGSRTYEQYF
TGCGCCAGCAGCCAAGAAGGGGTAGGCAGCCGGACCTACGAGCAGTACTTC
>TRBJ2-2|NA|TRBV12-3/TRBV12-4|NA
CASLYITGELFF
TGTGCCAGCCTTTACATCACCGGGGAGCTGTTTTTT
>TRBJ1-2|NA|TRBV4-1|once
CASSQVVRGYGYTF
TGCGCCAGCAGCCAAGTCGTAAGGGGCTATGGCTACACCTTC
>TRBJ2-5|TRBD2|TRBV5-1|few
CASSGNAGGQETQYF
TGCGCCAGCAGCGGGAACGCGGGGGGACAAGAGACCCAGTACTTC
>TRBJ2-1|TRBD2|TRBV10-3|NA
CAISATTSGNNEQFF
TGTGCCATCAGTGCCACGACTAGCGGGAACAATGAGCAGTTCTTC
>TRBJ2-5|TRBD1|TRBV19|NA
CASSSVLGQGAEETQYF
TGTGCCAGTAGTTCGGTTTTGGGACAGGGGGCGGAAGAGACCCAGTACTTC
>TRBJ1-4|TRBD1|TRBV10-3|NA
CATTQGASNEKLFF
TGTGCCACCACTCAGGGGGCGAGTAATGAAAAACTGTTTTTT
>TRBJ1-5|NA|TRBV19|once
CASSWSGNQPQHF
TGTGCCAGTAGTTGGAGCGGCAATCAGCCCCAGCATTTT
>TRBJ2-5|NA|TRBV24-1|NA
CATSDLGGTHGETQYF
TGTGCCACCAGTGATTTGGGGGGGACCCACGGAGAGACCCAGTACTTC
>TRBJ2-3|TRBD1|TRBV5-6|NA
CASSLKGTALGTDTQYF
TGTGCCAGCAGCCTCAAAGGGACAGCCCTGGGCACAGATACGCAGTATTTT
>TRBJ1-6|NA|TRBV21-1|NA
CASSKVRERAYNSPLHF
TGTGCCAGCAGCAAAGTACGGGAGAGGGCCTATAATTCACCCCTCCACTTT
>TRBJ1-6|NA|TRBV5-1|NA
CASRRGVYNSPLHF
TGCGCCAGCCGACGGGGAGTTTATAATTCACCCCTCCACTTT
>TRBJ1-2|NA|TRBV20-1|few
CSVRGDGYTF
TGCAGTGTACGGGGTGATGGCTACACCTTC
>TRBJ2-1|TRBD1|TRBV7-2|NA
CASNRGQYNEQFF
TGTGCCAGTAACAGGGGGCAATACAATGAGCAGTTCTTC
>TRBJ1-3|TRBD1|TRBV14|NA
CASSHLQGRSGNTIYF
TGTGCCAGCAGCCACTTACAGGGGCGCTCTGGAAACACCATATATTTT
>TRBJ1-2|NA|TRBV7-9|NA
CASSLMTGYGYTF
TGTGCCAGCAGCCTGATGACGGGGTATGGCTACACCTTC
>TRBJ1-2|NA|TRBV10-3|NA
CAITVYASYGYTF
TGTGCCATCACGGTCTACGCGTCCTATGGCTACACCTTC
>TRBJ2-7|NA|TRBV7-8|NA
CASSLIRGLVRVPSGTEQYF
TGTGCCAGCAGCCTTATCAGGGGTTTGGTACGGGTACCATCAGGAACCGAGCAGTACTTC
>TRBJ1-5|TRBD1|TRBV28|NA
CASHTGGGNQPQHF
TGTGCCAGCCATACAGGGGGCGGCAATCAGCCCCAGCATTTT
>TRBJ1-6|TRBD1|TRBV6-5|NA
CASRRDSQGSPLHF
TGTGCCAGCAGGAGGGACAGTCAGGGCTCACCCCTCCACTTT
>TRBJ2-7|NA|TRBV6-6|once
CASSYSKRGSGEQYF
TGTGCCAGCAGTTACTCTAAAAGAGGGTCGGGTGAGCAGTACTTC
>TRBJ1-2|TRBD1|TRBV19|NA
CASRGQGRTFYGYTF
TGTGCCAGTAGGGGACAGGGGCGAACCTTCTATGGCTACACCTTC
>TRBJ2-4|TRBD2|TRBV3-1/TRBV3-2|NA
CASSQGTSGGQLAKNIQYF
TGTGCCAGCAGCCAAGGGACTAGCGGGGGACAACTAGCCAAAAACATTCAGTACTTC
>TRBJ2-3|TRBD2|TRBV4-2|once
CASSRSGGEDTQYF
TGTGCCAGCAGCCGTAGCGGGGGGGAAGATACGCAGTATTTT
>TRBJ1-1|TRBD1|TRBV10-3|NA
CAIRGQGGPNTEAFF
TGTGCCATCAGGGGACAGGGGGGCCCGAACACTGAAGCTTTCTTT
>TRBJ1-4|TRBD1|TRBV7-9|NA
CASSSGQATFEKLFF
TGTGCCAGCAGCTCGGGACAGGCGACCTTTGAAAAACTGTTTTTT
>TRBJ2-2|TRBD2|TRBV3-1/TRBV3-2|NA
CASSRTSGGDTGELFF
TGTGCCAGCAGTCGGACTAGCGGGGGAGACACCGGGGAGCTGTTTTTT
>TRBJ2-7|NA|TRBV2|NA
CASSVRPVAYEQYF
TGTGCCAGCAGTGTCCGTCCAGTTGCCTACGAGCAGTACTTC
>TRBJ1-1|TRBD1|TRBV6-5|NA
CASSYGPGTGSEAFF
TGTGCCAGCAGTTACGGACCCGGGACAGGGTCTGAAGCTTTCTTT
>TRBJ1-2|NA|TRBV6-4|NA
CASRAGGYTF
TGTGCAAGCAGGGCTGGTGGCTACACCTTC
>TRBJ1-2|TRBD1|TRBV11-2|NA
CASSLSRGGAFGYTF
TGTGCCAGCAGCTTATCCAGAGGGGGCGCGTTTGGCTACACCTTC
>TRBJ2-7|TRBD2|TRBV6-1|NA
CASSEDSGGSYEQYF
TGTGCCAGCAGTGAAGATAGCGGGGGCTCCTACGAGCAGTACTTC
>TRBJ2-7|TRBD1|TRBV5-1|NA
CASSDRAYEQYF
TGCGCCAGCAGCGACAGGGCCTACGAGCAGTACTTC
>TRBJ2-1|TRBD1|TRBV7-9|NA
CASSSGQGQINEQFF
TGTGCCAGCAGCTCTGGACAGGGCCAAATCAATGAGCAGTTCTTC
>TRBJ2-3|TRBD2|TRBV7-9|NA
CASSTETSGGSTDTQYF
TGTGCCAGCAGCACAGAAACTAGCGGGGGTAGCACAGATACGCAGTATTTT
>TRBJ1-2|TRBD1|TRBV5-1|NA
CASSSGDRNYGYTF
TGCGCCAGCAGCTCTGGGGACAGGAACTATGGCTACACCTTC
>TRBJ1-5|TRBD1|TRBV14|NA
CASSLTGAGQPQHF
TGTGCCAGCAGTCTAACAGGGGCTGGTCAGCCCCAGCATTTT